This is a list of T cell receptor beta chains from one sample in a study of T cells in Graves' hyperthyroidism and ophthalmopathy. TCRdb re-called the multiplex PCR reads with MiXCR, one entry per CDR3 protein. The profile covers hundreds of thousands of distinct CDR3 sequences, with over 11% appearing a single time and more than 5% taken by the ten largest. The sequenced sample consisted of blood. Every receptor here comes from a woman aged 25 to 39 with Graves' hyperthyroidism that later progressed to Graves' ophthalmopathy. The CDR3 runs from the conserved cysteine through the conserved F or W. D genes are given only for firm matches. The size entry is marked missing in some rows and otherwise reads once, few, many or a size class.

length: 14; V: TRBV6-1; D: TRBD1; size: .; J: TRBJ1-2; CDR3: CASSPGGGSYGYTF; DNA: TGTGCCAGCAGTCCAGGGGGTGGGAGCTATGGCTACACCTTC
length: 16; V: TRBV2; D: .; size: few; J: TRBJ2-2; CDR3: CAGSISGTSNTGELFF; DNA: TGTGCCGGATCGATATCCGGGACATCGAACACCGGGGAGCTGTTTTTT
length: 13; V: TRBV10-2; D: .; size: few; J: TRBJ2-5; CDR3: CASEKESQETQYF; DNA: TGCGCCAGCGAAAAGGAGAGTCAAGAGACCCAGTACTTC
length: 11; V: TRBV29-1; D: .; size: many; J: TRBJ1-2; CDR3: CSVTEAGGYTF; DNA: TGCAGCGTTACAGAGGCAGGCGGCTACACCTTC
length: 16; V: TRBV30; D: TRBD2; size: .; J: TRBJ2-4; CDR3: CAWSVQSGSSKNIQYF; DNA: TGTGCCTGGAGTGTACAAAGCGGGAGTTCCAAAAACATTCAGTACTTC
length: 13; V: TRBV24-1; D: .; size: few; J: TRBJ2-7; CDR3: CATMGPAKYEQYF; DNA: TGTGCCACCATGGGACCAGCCAAATACGAGCAGTACTTC
length: 13; V: TRBV27; D: .; size: many; J: TRBJ2-7; CDR3: CASSLGGGTEQYF; DNA: TGTGCCAGCAGTTTGGGTGGGGGAACCGAGCAGTACTTC
length: 17; V: TRBV28; D: .; size: many; J: TRBJ1-5; CDR3: CASSLGTYTFSNQPQHF; DNA: TGTGCCAGCAGTTTAGGGACATACACCTTTAGCAATCAGCCCCAGCATTTT
length: 15; V: TRBV30; D: TRBD1; size: .; J: TRBJ2-7; CDR3: CAWSGPGQGGYEQYF; DNA: TGTGCCTGGAGTGGACCGGGACAGGGGGGCTACGAGCAGTACTTC
length: 12; V: TRBV28; D: .; size: many; J: TRBJ2-7; CDR3: CASSSLPLEQYF; DNA: TGTGCCAGCAGTTCCCTCCCCCTAGAGCAGTACTTC
length: 16; V: TRBV5-1; D: .; size: .; J: TRBJ2-1; CDR3: CASSPGGGRDYNEQFF; DNA: TGCGCCAGCAGCCCAGGTGGGGGGCGCGACTACAATGAGCAGTTCTTC
length: 17; V: TRBV19; D: TRBD2; size: few; J: TRBJ2-2; CDR3: CASSIAFSGLNTGELFF; DNA: TGTGCCAGTAGTATTGCTTTTAGCGGGTTGAACACCGGGGAGCTGTTTTTT
length: 12; V: TRBV28; D: .; size: many; J: TRBJ1-5; CDR3: CASSLLFQPQHF; DNA: TGTGCCAGCAGTTTATTGTTTCAGCCCCAGCATTTT
length: 16; V: TRBV25-1; D: TRBD2; size: .; J: TRBJ2-1; CDR3: CASSEAAGGTYNEQFF; DNA: TGTGCCAGCAGTGAAGCAGCGGGAGGGACCTACAATGAGCAGTTCTTC
length: 15; V: TRBV6-1; D: .; size: many; J: TRBJ2-2; CDR3: CASIAGLGNTGELFF; DNA: TGTGCCAGCATCGCGGGGCTTGGGAACACCGGGGAGCTGTTTTTT
length: 18; V: TRBV6-2/TRBV6-3; D: TRBD1; size: few; J: TRBJ1-5; CDR3: CASSWGGGTGRINQPQHF; DNA: TGTGCCAGCAGTTGGGGGGGGGGGACAGGACGAATCAATCAGCCCCAGCATTTT
length: 13; V: TRBV4-3; D: .; size: many; J: TRBJ2-5; CDR3: CASSQDSGETQYF; DNA: TGCGCCAGCAGCCAAGACAGTGGAGAGACCCAGTACTTC
length: 17; V: TRBV24-1; D: TRBD1; size: many; J: TRBJ2-7; CDR3: CATSDHKKGTGDYEQYF; DNA: TGTGCCACCAGTGATCACAAGAAAGGGACAGGCGACTACGAGCAGTACTTC
length: 15; V: TRBV20-1; D: .; size: many; J: TRBJ1-1; CDR3: CSASGGVLRGTEAFF; DNA: TGCAGTGCTAGTGGGGGGGTTCTTCGGGGGACTGAAGCTTTCTTT
length: 12; V: TRBV19; D: TRBD1; size: .; J: TRBJ2-2; CDR3: CAGGQGAGELFF; DNA: TGTGCGGGGGGACAGGGAGCCGGGGAGCTGTTTTTT
length: 15; V: TRBV28; D: .; size: many; J: TRBJ2-5; CDR3: CASSSYGRQKETQYF; DNA: TGTGCCAGCAGTTCCTACGGGAGACAGAAAGAGACCCAGTACTTC
length: 13; V: TRBV5-4; D: .; size: .; J: TRBJ1-3; CDR3: CASSPEVGNTIYF; DNA: TGTGCCAGCAGCCCGGAAGTCGGAAACACCATATATTTT
length: 18; V: TRBV3-1; D: TRBD1; size: few; J: TRBJ2-6; CDR3: CASSQGQGVFSGANVLTF; DNA: TGTGCCAGCAGCCAAGGGCAGGGGGTATTCTCTGGGGCCAACGTCCTGACTTTC
length: 14; V: TRBV18; D: TRBD1; size: many; J: TRBJ1-1; CDR3: CASSLGTGGGEAFF; DNA: TGTGCCAGCTCACTCGGGACAGGGGGCGGTGAAGCTTTCTTT
length: 14; V: TRBV19; D: TRBD2; size: many; J: TRBJ2-7; CDR3: CASSLAGERYEQYF; DNA: TGTGCCAGTAGTCTAGCGGGAGAGAGATACGAGCAGTACTTC
length: 14; V: TRBV12-3/TRBV12-4; D: .; size: many; J: TRBJ1-4; CDR3: CASSLGTKNEKLFF; DNA: TGTGCCAGCAGCCTCGGGACTAAGAATGAAAAACTGTTTTTT
length: 15; V: TRBV5-4; D: .; size: .; J: TRBJ2-5; CDR3: CASSPEKLSKETQYF; DNA: TGTGCCAGCAGCCCGGAGAAGCTTTCAAAGGAGACCCAGTACTTC
length: 12; V: TRBV28; D: .; size: many; J: TRBJ1-6; CDR3: CASNGPHSPLHF; DNA: TGTGCCAGCAATGGGCCCCATTCACCCCTCCACTTT
length: 16; V: TRBV20-1; D: TRBD1; size: .; J: TRBJ1-5; CDR3: CSAKTGGDYSNQPQHF; DNA: TGCAGTGCTAAGACAGGGGGCGATTATAGCAATCAGCCCCAGCATTTT
length: 14; V: TRBV7-6; D: .; size: .; J: TRBJ1-1; CDR3: CASSLADRTTEAFF; DNA: TGCGCCAGCAGCTTAGCAGACAGAACCACTGAAGCTTTCTTT
length: 13; V: TRBV24-1; D: TRBD1; size: many; J: TRBJ2-7; CDR3: CATSDRGENEQYF; DNA: TGTGCCACCTCGGACAGGGGAGAGAACGAGCAGTACTTC
length: 15; V: TRBV5-1; D: TRBD1; size: few; J: TRBJ2-6; CDR3: CASLTGVAGANVLTF; DNA: TGCGCCAGCCTAACAGGGGTGGCTGGGGCCAACGTCCTGACTTTC
length: 15; V: TRBV7-2; D: .; size: many; J: TRBJ2-5; CDR3: CASSLAVGAGETQYF; DNA: TGTGCCAGCAGCTTAGCGGTGGGGGCAGGGGAGACCCAGTACTTC
length: 14; V: TRBV28; D: TRBD1; size: few; J: TRBJ2-7; CDR3: CASGRRTGPHEQYF; DNA: TGTGCCAGCGGCCGCAGGACAGGGCCTCACGAGCAGTACTTC
length: 13; V: TRBV18; D: .; size: .; J: TRBJ2-5; CDR3: CASCQGRQETQYF; DNA: TGTGCCAGCTGCCAGGGGAGGCAAGAGACCCAGTACTTC
length: 20; V: TRBV7-9; D: TRBD2; size: few; J: TRBJ2-1; CDR3: CASSTQPGTSTMSSYNEQFF; DNA: TGTGCCAGCAGCACCCAACCCGGGACTAGCACCATGAGCTCCTACAATGAGCAGTTCTTC
length: 15; V: TRBV24-1; D: .; size: many; J: TRBJ2-5; CDR3: CATSGSQGLGETQYF; DNA: TGTGCCACCAGTGGTTCGCAGGGTTTAGGAGAGACCCAGTACTTC
length: 18; V: TRBV20-1; D: TRBD2; size: many; J: TRBJ2-2; CDR3: CSATRGALAGVHTGELFF; DNA: TGCAGTGCTACCCGTGGGGCACTAGCGGGAGTACACACCGGGGAGCTGTTTTTT
length: 18; V: TRBV20-1; D: .; size: .; J: TRBJ2-7; CDR3: CSANGLDSHTLSTGEQYF; DNA: TGCAGTGCAAATGGATTAGACAGCCATACTCTATCTACGGGCGAGCAGTACTTC
length: 16; V: TRBV11-2; D: TRBD1; size: many; J: TRBJ2-7; CDR3: CASSLAPGQGAVEQYF; DNA: TGTGCCAGCAGCTTAGCTCCGGGACAGGGTGCGGTCGAGCAGTACTTC
length: 13; V: TRBV29-1; D: .; size: .; J: TRBJ1-2; CDR3: CSVAQGTDYGYTF; DNA: TGCAGCGTTGCCCAAGGTACCGACTATGGCTACACCTTC
length: 17; V: TRBV7-9; D: TRBD1; size: few; J: TRBJ2-7; CDR3: CASSLGGVGTGAYEQYF; DNA: TGTGCCAGCAGCTTAGGGGGGGTTGGGACAGGGGCCTACGAGCAGTACTTC
length: 17; V: TRBV14; D: TRBD2; size: .; J: TRBJ2-5; CDR3: CASSQDNRLAGAETQYF; DNA: TGTGCCAGCAGCCAAGATAATAGGCTAGCGGGAGCCGAGACCCAGTACTTC
length: 13; V: TRBV12-3/TRBV12-4; D: TRBD2; size: many; J: TRBJ2-7; CDR3: CASSFLTSGEQYF; DNA: TGTGCCAGCAGTTTCTTAACTAGCGGCGAGCAGTACTTC
length: 16; V: TRBV7-7; D: .; size: .; J: TRBJ2-5; CDR3: CASSLGGARFQETQYF; DNA: TGTGCTAGCAGCTTAGGTGGAGCGAGATTCCAAGAGACCCAGTACTTC
length: 15; V: TRBV30; D: .; size: .; J: TRBJ1-2; CDR3: CAWTAGRVAVEGYTF; DNA: TGTGCCTGGACCGCCGGACGTGTGGCCGTGGAGGGCTACACCTTC
length: 15; V: TRBV20-1; D: TRBD1; size: many; J: TRBJ1-4; CDR3: CSASGQAATNEKLFF; DNA: TGCAGTGCTTCCGGACAGGCCGCAACTAATGAAAAGCTGTTTTTT
length: 15; V: TRBV28; D: .; size: .; J: TRBJ1-4; CDR3: CASSLMAGSFEKLFF; DNA: TGTGCCAGCAGTTTAATGGCAGGGAGTTTTGAAAAACTGTTTTTT
length: 13; V: TRBV29-1; D: TRBD2; size: .; J: TRBJ2-1; CDR3: CSVVTSGVNEQFF; DNA: TGCAGCGTTGTGACTAGCGGGGTCAATGAGCAGTTCTTC
length: 12; V: TRBV24-1; D: .; size: few; J: TRBJ2-1; CDR3: CATKDSYNEQFF; DNA: TGTGCCACCAAGGACTCCTACAATGAGCAGTTCTTC
length: 15; V: TRBV2; D: .; size: many; J: TRBJ1-1; CDR3: CASNRDIGMNTEAFF; DNA: TGTGCCAGCAACCGGGACATCGGAATGAACACTGAAGCTTTCTTT